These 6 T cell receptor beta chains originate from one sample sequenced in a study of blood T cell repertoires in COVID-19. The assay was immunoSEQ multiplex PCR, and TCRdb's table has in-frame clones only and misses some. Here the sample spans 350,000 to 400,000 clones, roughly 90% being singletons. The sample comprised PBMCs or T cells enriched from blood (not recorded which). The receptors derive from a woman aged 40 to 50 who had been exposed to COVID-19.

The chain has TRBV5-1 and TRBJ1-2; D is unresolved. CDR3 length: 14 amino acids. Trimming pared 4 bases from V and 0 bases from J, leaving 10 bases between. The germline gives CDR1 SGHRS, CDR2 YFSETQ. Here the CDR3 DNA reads TGCGCCAGCAGCAGAGGCGATGCTAACTATGGCTACACCTTC. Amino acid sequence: CASSRGDANYGYTF.

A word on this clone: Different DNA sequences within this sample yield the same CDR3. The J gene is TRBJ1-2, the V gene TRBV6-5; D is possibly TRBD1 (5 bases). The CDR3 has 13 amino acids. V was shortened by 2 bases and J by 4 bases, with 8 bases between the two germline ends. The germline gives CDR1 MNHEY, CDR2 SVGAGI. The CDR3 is CASSYPGGYGYTF. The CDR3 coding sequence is TGTGCCAGCAGTTACCCGGGGGGCTATGGCTACACCTTC.

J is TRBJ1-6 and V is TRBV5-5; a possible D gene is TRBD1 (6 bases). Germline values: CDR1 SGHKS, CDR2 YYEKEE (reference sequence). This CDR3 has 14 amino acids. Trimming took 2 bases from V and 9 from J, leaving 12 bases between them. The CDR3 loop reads CASSLRDIISPLHF. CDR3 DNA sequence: TGTGCCAGCAGCTTAAGGGACATAATTTCACCCCTCCACTTT.

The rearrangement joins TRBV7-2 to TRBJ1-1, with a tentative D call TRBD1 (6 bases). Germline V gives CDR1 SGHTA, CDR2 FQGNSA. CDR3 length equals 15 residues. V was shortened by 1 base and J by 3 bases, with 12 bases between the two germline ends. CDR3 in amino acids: CASSLVPGGHTEAFF. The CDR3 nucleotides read TGTGCCAGCAGCTTAGTTCCGGGGGGGCACACTGAAGCTTTCTTT.

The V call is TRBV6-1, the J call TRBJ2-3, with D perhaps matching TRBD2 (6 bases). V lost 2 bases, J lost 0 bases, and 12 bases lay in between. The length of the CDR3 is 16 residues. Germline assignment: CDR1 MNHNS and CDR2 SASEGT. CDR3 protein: CASSEFRGSSTDTQYF. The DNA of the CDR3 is TGTGCCAGCAGTGAATTTCGGGGGTCTAGCACAGATACGCAGTATTTT.

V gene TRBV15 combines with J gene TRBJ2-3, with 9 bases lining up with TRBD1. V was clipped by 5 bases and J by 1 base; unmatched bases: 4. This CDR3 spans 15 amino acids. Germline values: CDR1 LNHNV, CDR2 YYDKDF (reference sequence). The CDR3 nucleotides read TGTGCCACCAGCGGACGGACAGGGGGCACAGATACGCAGTATTTT. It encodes CATSGRTGGTDTQYF.